Below are 17 T cell receptor beta chains sequenced from a single sample in a study of T-cell reconstitution after alpha-beta-depleted transplantation in children. For TCRbeta, the library was prepared with unique molecular identifiers. MiXCR was run by TCRdb on the PCR reads, yielding one entry per CDR3 protein. The sample has about 400,000 distinct CDR3 sequences, 20% seen once. The source material was PBMCs from the stem cell graft donor, sampled from the stem cell graft. The receptors originated from a human donor who donated a stem cell graft to a child with acute myeloid leukemia.

The V and J genes are TRBV6-1 and TRBJ1-2, with D possibly matching TRBD1 (5 bases). V was trimmed by 4 bases and J by 2 bases, leaving 8 bases between them. The CDR3 consists of 13 residues. The germline V gene encodes CDR1 MNHNS and CDR2 SASEGT. The DNA for the CDR3 is TGTGCCAGCAGTGGACAGATCAACTATGGCTACACCTTC. This translates into CASSGQINYGYTF.

This clonotype was counted many times. The rearrangement links TRBV20-1 to TRBJ2-1; D unclear. Germline values: CDR1 DFQATT, CDR2 SNEGSKA (reference sequence). Trimming took 4 bases from V and 0 from J, leaving 13 bases between them. The CDR3 is 15 residues long. The CDR3 nucleotides are TGCAGTGCTAATGACTTGATAGACTCCTACAATGAGCAGTTCTTC. It encodes CSANDLIDSYNEQFF.

This clonotype was counted at least ten times. The chain recombines TRBV27 with TRBJ2-2; the D gene could be TRBD1 or TRBD2 (5 bases each). V lost 1 base to trimming and J lost 4 bases, with 16 bases between them. The CDR3 length is 17 residues. Germline V gene lookup returns CDR1 MNHEY and CDR2 SMNVEV (reference sequence). The CDR3 protein is CASSLLVFRDGTGELFF. The CDR3 DNA sequence: TGTGCCAGCAGTTTATTAGTTTTCAGGGACGGCACCGGGGAGCTGTTTTTT.

V is TRBV20-1 and J is TRBJ2-2; TRBD2 agrees at 9 bases. The V gene's germline CDR1 is DFQATT and CDR2 SNEGSKA (reference sequence). Trimming removed 5 bases from V and 1 base from J; junction bases left unmatched: 5. The CDR3 sequence is 15 residues long. Here the CDR3 DNA reads TGCAGTGCTCGGAAGACTAGCGGGAACACCGGGGAGCTGTTTTTT. Protein product: CSARKTSGNTGELFF.

This clonotype has a handful of counts. V gene TRBV6-2 or TRBV6-3 combines with J gene TRBJ2-1, with D possibly TRBD2 on 6 matching bases. Germline V CDR1 and CDR2: MNHEY, SVGEGT. V was cut by 6 bases and J by 6 bases, with 21 bases left in between. This CDR3 has 16 residues. In nucleotides, the CDR3 is TGTGCCAGCAGCCCACTCGGGACTCTAACGGGCAATGAGCAGTTCTTC. It codes for CASSPLGTLTGNEQFF.

The chain employs TRBV12-3 or TRBV12-4 and TRBJ2-1; 7 bases match TRBD2. This CDR3 has 15 residues. J gave up 8 bases and V 5 bases, and 12 bases lay outside the gene matches. CDR3 sequence: CASSGFGEGGHEQFF. The DNA of the CDR3 is TGTGCCAGCAGTGGGTTCGGGGAGGGAGGCCATGAGCAGTTCTTC.

The V and J genes are TRBV20-1 and TRBJ1-4; 7 positions match TRBD1. From germline, CDR1 is DFQATT and CDR2 SNEGSKA (reference sequence). The CDR3 has 14 amino acids. After removal of 0 bases from V and 6 bases from J, the junction contained 4 bases not matched to a gene. CDR3 sequence reads: CSARDPGGDEKLFF. In DNA form, the CDR3 reads TGCAGTGCTAGAGATCCAGGGGGGGATGAAAAACTGTTTTTT.

This clonotype has only a few counts. This sequence joins TRBV27 and TRBJ2-6; maybe TRBD1 (5 bases). The germline gives CDR1 MNHEY, CDR2 SMNVEV (reference sequence). The CDR3 is 17 residues long. V shed 5 bases and J shed 1 base, with 15 bases lying between them. CDR3 sequence: CASSPTVVLSGANVLTF. The CDR3 coding sequence is TGTGCCAGCAGTCCGACAGTAGTCCTATCTGGGGCCAACGTCCTGACTTTC.

This clonotype appeared many times. The rearrangement joins TRBV5-6 to TRBJ2-2, with unresolved D. The V and J ends lost 2 bases and 2 bases respectively, with 7 bases between them. Per germline, CDR1 SGHDT and CDR2 YYEEEE. The CDR3 has 14 residues. In DNA form, the CDR3 reads TGTGCCAGCAGCTTTTTGCCAAACACCGGGGAGCTGTTTTTT. This encodes CASSFLPNTGELFF.

This clonotype showed up many times. The rearrangement uses TRBV29-1 and TRBJ2-7, with a weak D call TRBD1 (6 bases). The CDR3 has 13 amino acids. CDR1 SQVTM and CDR2 ANQGSEA come from the germline V gene. V was trimmed by 5 bases and J by 2 bases, leaving 13 bases between them. This CDR3 is CSVTGQTTYEQYF. Here the CDR3 DNA reads TGCAGCGTTACAGGACAGACCACCTACGAGCAGTACTTC.

This clonotype was seen repeatedly, ten times or more. This chain links TRBV6-4 with TRBJ2-3, with D maybe TRBD2 (6 bases). The CDR3 loop spans 13 amino acids. V lost 3 bases, J lost 4 bases, and 8 bases lay in between. The germline V gene has CDR1 MRHNA and CDR2 SNTAGT. In DNA, the CDR3 is TGTGCCAGCAGTGAGCGGGACCCAGATACGCAGTATTTT. Amino acids: CASSERDPDTQYF.

This clonotype occurred many times. J is TRBJ2-7 and V is TRBV10-3, with D perhaps given as TRBD1 or TRBD2 (5 bases each). The CDR3 totals 12 residues. V shed 3 bases and J shed 6 bases, with 9 bases lying between them. CDR1 is ENHRY, CDR2 SYGVKD, per germline. The CDR3 DNA follows: TGTGCCATCAGTGATTCTGGGGGCGAGCAGTACTTC. Translation: CAISDSGGEQYF.

The genes are TRBV7-3 and TRBJ2-6, with D perhaps matching TRBD1 (5 bases). Per germline, CDR1 SGHTA and CDR2 FQGTGA. V lost 5 bases and J 0 bases, leaving 11 bases between the germline ends. The CDR3 length is 16 residues. The CDR3 DNA reads TGTGCCAGCAGCCCCTCAGGGATCTCTGGGGCCAACGTCCTGACTTTC. Residues: CASSPSGISGANVLTF.

The J gene is TRBJ1-5, the V gene TRBV2; D remains unclear. The CDR3 is 15 amino acids. Germline V gives CDR1 SNHLY, CDR2 FYNNEI. Between the trimmed V and J ends, which lost 5 bases and 0 bases, there was a span of 11 bases. CDR3 loop: CASSPSGYSNQPQHF. CDR3 coding DNA: TGTGCCAGCAGTCCTTCCGGGTATAGCAATCAGCCCCAGCATTTT.

This clonotype occurred a few times. In DNA form, the CDR3 reads TGTGCCATCAGTGCAGCGGGAGACCAGGATACGCAGTATTTT. Amino acids: CAISAAGDQDTQYF. The chain employs TRBV10-3 and TRBJ2-3, with 8 bases that match TRBD2. Germline-derived CDR1 and CDR2 are ENHRY and SYGVKD. The CDR3 extends over 14 amino acids. V shed 4 bases, J shed 6 bases, and the junction held 6 bases outside the gene matches.

This rearrangement joins TRBV7-3 to TRBJ2-7, with D unclear. V was shortened by 3 bases and J by 2 bases, with 14 bases between the two germline ends. Germline V gene data show CDR1 as SGHTA and CDR2 as FQGTGA. There are 15 residues in the CDR3. The CDR3 bases are TGTGCCAGCAGCTTTTATTTCCACCTAACCTACGAGCAGTACTTC. It specifies CASSFYFHLTYEQYF.

This clonotype has a handful of counts. The chain links TRBV5-1 to TRBJ2-1; weak D call: TRBD2 (5 bases). V dropped 5 bases and J dropped 4 bases, with 19 bases sitting between them. Germline V gene data show CDR1 as SGHRS and CDR2 as YFSETQ. This CDR3 has 16 residues. The CDR3 sequence: CASSGSGGPVYNEQFF. The CDR3 DNA sequence: TGCGCCAGCAGTGGTTCTGGCGGGCCGGTATACAATGAGCAGTTCTTC.